This T cell receptor beta chain originates from a study of human T cells and chemical hapten exposure. About the study: Each patch test put 0.01% DPC on the upper back, and results were read at 6 days.

The V segment lost 4 bases and the J segment 15 bases; nucleotides outside the gene matches: 10. CDR3 size: 13 residues. Per germline, CDR1 KGHDR and CDR2 SFDVKD. This clonotype was counted a few times. Its cognate antigen is unknown. Points from the study as a whole: High-frequency TCRs, those above 1 in 1000, stayed the same after DPC sensitization. Large CDR3 similarity clusters arose significantly more often from expanded TCRs than from controls.

Time point given: patch test 2, 6 weeks after DPC sensitization. As for treatment: therapeutic diphenylcyclopropenone sensitization with weekly scalp DPC. Original processing notes: Samples contained a median of roughly 100,000 TCRs, with a range of roughly 20,000 to 700,000. In TCRdb, the RACE reads were re-called with MiXCR into one record per CDR3 protein. TCRdb, rather than the study authors, made the V and J calls. The data hold approximately 350,000 distinct CDR3 sequences, with around 6% observed a single time. This chain joins TRBV24-1 and TRBJ2-1, with 8 nucleotides matching TRBD1. This receptor was obtained from a woman aged 18-29 years with alopecia areata. Some clones in this sample may be carry-over from other donors' samples. The sequences come from whole blood, collected in connection with sensitization to the hapten diphenylcyclopropenone (DPC). In DNA, the CDR3 is TGTGCCACCAGTGACCCGGACAGGGAATTTCCGTTCTTC. Protein sequence: CATSDPDREFPFF.